This TCR beta chain comes out of a study of cytomegalovirus exposure and HLA in healthy donors. About the study: The 95 to 150 validation repertoires used the same platform as the 666 first-cohort repertoires, a later analysis reported.

This clone was counted once. As yet, its antigen is unknown. CDR3 length equals 14 residues. V lost 0 bases to trimming and J lost 7 bases; unmatched junction nucleotides: 7. Germline V CDR1 and CDR2: SGDLS, YYNGEE. The approximately 120-subject validation cohort, separate from the approximately 670-subject first cohort, included the donors. Libraries were prepared by immunoSEQ multiplex PCR; TCRdb keeps only in-frame clonotypes and omits some of them. Among 200,000 to 250,000 clones listed, less than 90% were seen once. Study-level points and caveats: TCR sequences were mostly rare, though some public TCRs occurred in many donors. The TCR clusters that emerged in the first cohort tended, a later analysis found, to co-occur in the approximately 120 validation repertoires.

Specimen: PBMCs. The TCR sequence derives from a man aged 18 to 29 in good health and CMV-seropositive. This chain joins TRBV9 and TRBJ2-7, with 7 bases lining up with TRBD1. In DNA, the CDR3 is TGTGCCAGCAGCGTAGGACAGGGCAGGATTGAGCAGTACTTC. It is translated as CASSVGQGRIEQYF.